This entry lists 29 T cell receptor beta chains sequenced from one sample in a study of T cell responses to AZD1222 COVID-19 vaccine (TCRdb year 2021). Interpreted using the paper, the time point label stands for: about 28 days (+/-7) after the second vaccine dose. Library preparation was by the immunoSEQ multiplex PCR assay. Entries here come from immuneACCESS through TCRdb and include only in-frame sequences with V and J called. Some clones fail to appear in such tables; in the studies checked, an unresolved V gene covers under half of the shortfall, and the cause of the remainder is unknown. For this sample the table gives about 110,000 clones, of which around 90% were detected only once. The ten largest clones capture around 15% of the sample. The material was peripheral blood, obtained 28 days after the second AZD1222 dose. The receptors were gathered from an adult who received the AZD1222 COVID-19 vaccine.

The rearrangement uses TRBV20-1 and TRBJ1-5; TRBD1 agrees at 10 bases. Germline V gene sequence: CDR1 DFQATT, CDR2 SNEGSKA (reference sequence). V lost 3 bases and J lost 4; bases outside the gene matches: 18. This CDR3 is 19 amino acids long. The CDR3 is CSASNLRTGGKVGNQPQHF. CDR3 nucleotides: TGCAGTGCTAGTAATTTGCGGACAGGGGGAAAAGTGGGGAATCAGCCCCAGCATTTT.

The sample holds a few counts of this clone. This chain uses TRBV27 with TRBJ1-2; D unclear. There are 13 residues in the CDR3. V lost 5 bases, J lost 10 bases, and 17 bases lay in between. Germline lookup yields CDR1 MNHEY and CDR2 SMNVEV (reference sequence). DNA of the CDR3: TGTGCCAGCAGTCTCGGGCCCCGGAGCGCCTACACCTTC. Protein sequence: CASSLGPRSAYTF.

Points on this clone: Other DNA sequences of this sample code for an identical CDR3. The CDR3 here is CASNQQGTNTEAFF. As DNA, the CDR3 is TGCGCCAGCAACCAACAAGGTACGAACACTGAAGCTTTCTTT. V and J are TRBV5-1 and TRBJ1-1, with D uncertain. From germline, CDR1 is SGHRS and CDR2 YFSETQ. V gave up 6 bases and J gave up 1 base, with 13 bases separating them. This CDR3 region has 14 residues.

The chain recombines TRBV7-2 with TRBJ2-7; TRBD2 matches 9 bases. This CDR3 has 14 amino acids. Germline lookup yields CDR1 SGHTA and CDR2 FQGNSA. Unmatched junction bases numbered 8, after V lost 5 bases and J lost 6 bases. The CDR3 region is CASSGAGLAAEQYF. Written as DNA, the CDR3 is TGTGCCAGCAGCGGTGCGGGACTAGCAGCCGAGCAGTACTTC. Full variable domain (remainder filled in from reference TRBV7-2 and TRBJ2-7): GAGVSQSPSNKVTEKGKDVELRCDPISGHTALYWYRQSLGQGLEFLIYFQGNSAPDKSGLPSDRFSAERTGGSVSTLTIQRTQQEDSAVYLCASSGAGLAAEQYFGPGTRLTVT.

V is TRBV7-6 and J is TRBJ2-7, with TRBD1 matching over 8 bases. Germline V lookup: CDR1 SGHVS, CDR2 FNYEAQ. The CDR3 has 15 amino acids. J was trimmed by 2 bases and V by 1 base; bases with no gene match: 4. The CDR3 bases are TGTGCCAGCAGCTTAGGCTCACAGGGGGCCTACGAGCAGTACTTC. The encoded protein is CASSLGSQGAYEQYF.

The rearrangement joins TRBV19 to TRBJ1-5; perhaps TRBD1 as D (5 bases). Germline lookup yields CDR1 LNHDA and CDR2 SQIVND (reference sequence). The CDR3 covers 17 residues. V lost 6 bases to trimming and J lost 0 bases, with 18 bases between them. CDR3 nucleotides: TGTGCCAGTAGGAAAATGCCTGGGGGAGGTAGCAATCAGCCCCAGCATTTT. Translation: CASRKMPGGGSNQPQHF.

CDR3 sequence (DNA): TGTGCCTGGAGCGCCCCAGAGACCCAGTACTTC. As protein: CAWSAPETQYF. The J gene is TRBJ2-5, the V gene TRBV30; D remains unclear. CDR3 length: 11 amino acids. Germline V gene lookup returns CDR1 GTSNPN and CDR2 SVGIG (reference sequence). V dropped 3 bases and J dropped 4 bases, with 6 bases sitting between them. Full variable domain (remainder filled in from reference TRBV30 and TRBJ2-5): SQTIHQWPATLVQPVGSPLSLECTVEGTSNPNLYWYRQAAGRGLQLLFYSVGIGQISSEVPQNLSASRPQDRQFILSSKKLLLSDSGFYLCAWSAPETQYFGPGTRLLVL.

This chain connects TRBV5-4 to TRBJ1-1, with D maybe TRBD1 (6 bases). CDR1 is SGHNT and CDR2 is YYREEE in the germline V gene (reference sequence). This CDR3 has 13 amino acids. V lost 3 bases and J lost 7, with 13 bases in between. CDR3 DNA: TGTGCCAGCAGCTCCCAGGGGACGGATGAAGCTTTCTTT. This encodes CASSSQGTDEAFF.

The chain carries TRBV6-5 and TRBJ2-7; D might be TRBD1 or TRBD2, each matching 5 bases. The CDR3 has 14 residues. V was trimmed by 2 bases and J by 9 bases, leaving 17 bases between them. Per germline, CDR1 MNHEY and CDR2 SVGAGI. CDR3 in DNA: TGTGCCAGCAGTTACGGACCCCGGGGCGACCGGCAGTACTTC. It is translated as CASSYGPRGDRQYF.

The chain links TRBV10-3 to TRBJ1-5; 8 bases agree with TRBD1. CDR1 is ENHRY and CDR2 is SYGVKD in the germline V gene. This CDR3 has 13 residues. V dropped 10 bases and J dropped 5; count of bases not matched to a gene: 7. CDR3 DNA sequence: TGTGCCACCGCGACAGGGGAAGATCAGCCCCAGCATTTT. Its translation: CATATGEDQPQHF.

The chain uses TRBV7-9 and TRBJ1-1, with D uncertain. The CDR3 is 12 residues long. Germline CDR1 and CDR2: SEHNR and FQNEAQ (reference sequence). The ends were cut back, 5 bases at V and 5 bases at J, with 9 bases in the middle. Here the CDR3 DNA reads TGTGCCAGCAGCCCTGGAGTAACTGAAGCTTTCTTT. This gives the protein CASSPGVTEAFF.

This chain links TRBV7-8 with TRBJ2-5; D gene unclear. This CDR3 comprises 11 residues. V was cut by 4 bases and J by 4 bases, with 4 bases left in between. From germline, CDR1 is SGHVS and CDR2 FQNEAQ. CDR3 in amino acids: CASSSGETQYF. CDR3 sequence (DNA): TGTGCCAGCAGCTCGGGAGAGACCCAGTACTTC.

J is TRBJ2-2 and V is TRBV6-5; 8 bases map to TRBD1. The J segment lost 3 bases and the V segment lost 10 bases, leaving 7 bases of the junction unmatched. The CDR3 is made up of 14 amino acids. The germline V gene encodes CDR1 MNHEY and CDR2 SVGAGI. The CDR3 sequence: CANRGQDDTGELFF. The DNA of the CDR3 is TGTGCCAACCGGGGACAGGACGACACCGGGGAGCTGTTTTTT.

This chain connects TRBV11-2 to TRBJ2-1, with 10 positions matching TRBD2. The CDR3 is made up of 15 amino acids. Germline-derived CDR1 and CDR2 are SGHAT and FQNNGV. The V and J ends lost 5 bases and 3 bases, in that order; junction bases with no gene match: 4. This CDR3 reads CASSTGTSVYNEQFF. In nucleotides, the CDR3 is TGTGCCAGCAGCACCGGGACTAGCGTCTACAATGAGCAGTTCTTC.

In this sample, this clone turned up once. This chain joins TRBV10-1 and TRBJ1-5; D remains ambiguous. This CDR3 is 12 amino acids long. V lost 0 bases to trimming and J lost 10 bases, with 7 bases between them. CDR1 is WNHNN, CDR2 SYGVQD, per germline (reference sequence). CDR3 bases: TGCGCCAGCAGTGAGTCTCCCTCCCCCCAGCATTTT. Protein product: CASSESPSPQHF.

This rearrangement joins TRBV7-9 to TRBJ2-3; 8 bases line up with TRBD2. The trim removed 5 bases at V and 12 bases at J, leaving 7 bases unmatched. This CDR3 is built from 12 residues. Per germline, CDR1 SEHNR and CDR2 FQNEAQ (reference sequence). This CDR3 is CASSLQREYQYF. In DNA form, the CDR3 reads TGTGCCAGCAGCCTTCAGCGGGAGTATCAGTATTTT. The full variable domain, with the rest looked up from reference TRBV7-9 and TRBJ2-3, is DTGVSQNPRHKITKRGQNVTFRCDPISEHNRLYWYRQTLGQGPEFLTYFQNEAQLEKSRLLSDRFSAERPKGSFSTLEIQRTEQGDSAMYLCASSLQREYQYFGPGTRLTVL.

With regard to this clone: Other DNA sequences in this specimen translate into the identical CDR3. The chain employs TRBV5-1 and TRBJ1-3; 12 bases align to TRBD1. CDR1 and CDR2 from the germline V gene are SGHRS and YFSETQ. V lost 4 bases, J lost 3 bases, and 5 bases stayed unmatched. There are 16 residues in the CDR3. CDR3 in amino acids: CASSPGQGAGGNTIYF. The CDR3 DNA is TGCGCCAGCAGCCCGGGACAGGGGGCAGGTGGAAACACCATATATTTT.

This chain joins TRBV5-1 and TRBJ2-5; D may be TRBD1 or TRBD2 (5 bases each). Germline values: CDR1 SGHRS, CDR2 YFSETQ. Trimming took 0 bases from V and 5 from J, leaving 14 bases between them. The CDR3 is made up of 15 amino acids. This chain's CDR3 is CASSLDSPWGETQYF. In nucleotides, the CDR3 is TGCGCCAGCAGCTTGGACAGTCCCTGGGGGGAGACCCAGTACTTC. The complete variable domain, with remaining parts taken from reference TRBV5-1 and TRBJ2-5, reads KAGVTQTPRYLIKTRGQQVTLSCSPISGHRSVSWYQQTPGQGLQFLFEYFSETQRNKGNFPGRFSGRQFSNSRSEMNVSTLELGDSALYLCASSLDSPWGETQYFGPGTRLLVL.

This clone showed up just a few times. V gene TRBV4-1 combines with J gene TRBJ1-5; 7 bases align to TRBD1. Germline trimming cut 1 base from V and 5 bases from J; bases unmatched to any gene: 8. The CDR3 has 16 amino acids. Germline V gene data show CDR1 as MGHRA and CDR2 as YSYEKL. Here the CDR3 DNA reads TGCGCCAGCAGCCAAGGTCAAGGGGGCGCGGATCAGCCCCAGCATTTT. It encodes CASSQGQGGADQPQHF.

V and J are TRBV7-6 and TRBJ1-4, with D possibly being TRBD1 (6 bases). The CDR3 consists of 15 residues. The germline V gene encodes CDR1 SGHVS and CDR2 FNYEAQ. Trimming took 5 bases from V and 0 from J, leaving 10 bases between them. CDR3 protein: CASSGTTTTNEKLFF. In DNA, the CDR3 is TGTGCCAGCAGCGGGACAACTACAACTAATGAAAAACTGTTTTTT.

This rearrangement joins TRBV5-6 to TRBJ1-4; D might be TRBD1 (6 bases). V lost 4 bases to trimming and J lost 12 bases, with 16 bases between them. Germline V CDR1 and CDR2: SGHDT, YYEEEE. The CDR3 covers 13 residues. The CDR3 DNA reads as TGTGCCAGCAGCCGGGGACAAGCGGGGGAACTGTTTTTT. It encodes CASSRGQAGELFF.

The chain links TRBV9 to TRBJ1-2; D is ambiguous. Germline V lookup: CDR1 SGDLS, CDR2 YYNGEE. The CDR3 length is 11 residues. Trimming removed 7 bases at V and 6 bases at J, with 10 bases between. The CDR3 nucleotides are TGTGCCAGCTTTTCGAACCATGGCTACACCTTC. This codes for CASFSNHGYTF.

This clone was detected only once. This chain joins TRBV2 and TRBJ2-2; perhaps TRBD1 as D (5 bases). CDR1 is SNHLY, CDR2 FYNNEI, per germline. This CDR3 has 17 residues. V dropped 7 bases and J dropped 1 base, with 19 bases sitting between them. The CDR3 DNA is TGTGCCAGCATGCCGAACGTGGGGCGATGGAACACCGGGGAGCTGTTTTTT. This encodes CASMPNVGRWNTGELFF.

The V call is TRBV5-1, the J call TRBJ1-2, with 9 positions matching TRBD1. CDR3 size: 13 residues. The J segment lost 9 bases and the V segment lost 0 bases, leaving 3 bases of the junction unmatched. The V gene's germline CDR1 is SGHRS and CDR2 YFSETQ. This chain's CDR3 is CASSLVGQGRYTF. The CDR3 DNA reads TGCGCCAGCAGCTTGGTGGGACAGGGACGCTACACCTTC.

CDR3 residues: CASSERGNTEAFF. In DNA form, the CDR3 reads TGTGCCAGCAGTGAGCGGGGGAACACTGAAGCTTTCTTT. The rearrangement joins TRBV6-1 to TRBJ1-1, with D unresolved. Germline V gene lookup returns CDR1 MNHNS and CDR2 SASEGT. This CDR3 comprises 13 residues. V was clipped by 3 bases and J by 1 base, with 6 bases between them.

This chain links TRBV7-9 with TRBJ1-3; D not resolved. Germline V gives CDR1 SEHNR, CDR2 FQNEAQ (reference sequence). The CDR3 is 18 amino acids. Trimming cost V 5 bases and J 3 bases, with 23 bases left between them. The CDR3 region has the DNA TGTGCCAGCAGCCCAAGGGTCCGGACCCTAAATTATGGAAACACCATATATTTT. Protein product: CASSPRVRTLNYGNTIYF.

Ten or more counts support this clone. The chain carries TRBV2 and TRBJ2-2; TRBD1 aligns across 7 bases. The germline CDR1 and CDR2 sequences are SNHLY and FYNNEI. Losses at the gene ends were 7 bases for V and 4 bases for J; bases not matched to a gene: 9. The CDR3 runs 15 residues. The CDR3 reads CASIPDRAATGELFF. The CDR3 nucleotides are TGTGCCAGCATCCCTGACAGGGCGGCCACCGGGGAGCTGTTTTTT.

V usage is TRBV7-2 and J usage is TRBJ2-7; 9 nucleotides agree with TRBD1. The CDR3 spans 16 residues. Germline V CDR1 and CDR2: SGHTA, FQGNSA. V lost 1 base and J lost 4; bases outside the gene matches: 8. CDR3 sequence: CASSLGQGTGRYEQYF. The CDR3 DNA is TGTGCCAGCAGCTTAGGGCAGGGGACAGGGCGGTACGAGCAGTACTTC.

V and J are TRBV5-1 and TRBJ2-7, with D unclear. Germline V gene lookup returns CDR1 SGHRS and CDR2 YFSETQ. CDR3 length: 12 amino acids. V was trimmed by 6 bases and J by 5 bases, leaving 12 bases between them. The CDR3 loop is CASISEADEQYF. The CDR3 DNA follows: TGCGCCAGCATCTCCGAGGCAGACGAGCAGTACTTC.